Following are 18 T cell receptor beta chains from one sample sequenced in a study of blood T cells in healthy people across ages. It was with a sample-barcoded 5' primer and a J-beta primer mix that a second PCR of about 7 to 12 cycles was run. TCRdb reprocessed the 5' RACE reads via MiXCR and lists one record per CDR3 protein. The sample has roughly 800,000 distinct CDR3 sequences, 55% to 75% seen once; the top ten hold roughly 20%. Source material: blood. All receptors come from a man in his thirties or forties in good health.

V gene TRBV12-5 combines with J gene TRBJ2-4; D not certain. CDR1 and CDR2 (germline): LGHNT, FRNRAP. This CDR3 spans 13 amino acids. Trimming removed 2 bases at V and 7 bases at J, with 9 bases between. CDR3 in DNA: TGTGCTAGTGGTTTGTTCCTAGACAACATTCAGTACTTC. This translates into CASGLFLDNIQYF.

The chain joins TRBV7-9 to TRBJ2-3; 8 bases align to TRBD1. The CDR3 runs to 14 residues. V was clipped by 6 bases and J by 2 bases; unmatched bases: 4. CDR1 SEHNR and CDR2 FQNEAQ come from the germline V gene (reference sequence). The CDR3 region is CASRWGQVTDTQYF. CDR3 coding DNA: TGTGCCAGCAGGTGGGGACAGGTCACAGATACGCAGTATTTT.

The chain combines TRBV5-6 with TRBJ2-5; D possibly corresponds to TRBD2 (5 bases). The V end lost 2 bases, the J end lost 11 bases, and 10 bases lay between the germline ends. The CDR3 is made up of 11 amino acids. The germline V gene encodes CDR1 SGHDT and CDR2 YYEEEE. The CDR3 DNA sequence: TGTGCCAGCAGCTTTGTGGGAGAGCAGTACTTC. Translation: CASSFVGEQYF.

This sequence joins TRBV6-6 and TRBJ2-5; 7 nucleotides line up with TRBD1. The end of the DNA is better explained by TRBJ2-7, so the J call may be wrong. This CDR3 region has 15 residues. Germline CDR1 and CDR2: MNHNY and SVGAGI (reference sequence). The CDR3 loop reads CASTITPGQLYEQYF. In DNA, the CDR3 is TGTGCCAGCACCATCACCCCGGGACAGCTCTACGAGCAGTACTTC.

This clonotype was seen a handful of times. The rearrangement joins TRBV7-2 to TRBJ2-5; 9 bases agree with TRBD1. The V and J ends lost 5 bases and 5 bases, in that order; junction bases with no gene match: 6. The germline CDR1 and CDR2 sequences are SGHTA and FQGNSA. The CDR3 runs to 14 residues. The CDR3 coding sequence is TGTGCCAGCAGCAAAACAGGGGGCAGGGAGACCCAGTACTTC. It translates to CASSKTGGRETQYF.

The genes are TRBV6-2 or TRBV6-3 and TRBJ2-2; D possibly corresponds to TRBD1 (5 bases). Trimming removed 3 bases from V and 6 bases from J, with 8 bases in between. The CDR3 covers 13 residues. Germline assignment: CDR1 MNHEY and CDR2 SVGEGT. CDR3 sequence reads: CASSYQGAGELFF. DNA for the CDR3: TGTGCCAGCAGTTATCAGGGTGCCGGGGAGCTGTTTTTT.

The table lists this clonotype with a few counts. V and J are TRBV29-1 and TRBJ2-5, with 9 bases aligning to TRBD1. This CDR3 is 14 amino acids long. Germline V gene sequence: CDR1 SQVTM, CDR2 ANQGSEA. V gave up 7 bases and J gave up 1 base; unmatched junction bases: 7. The CDR3 sequence: CSAGTGMIQETQYF. The CDR3, as DNA: TGCAGCGCCGGGACAGGGATGATCCAAGAGACCCAGTACTTC.

This rearrangement joins TRBV6-2 or TRBV6-3 to TRBJ2-1, with TRBD1 matching over 7 bases. V lost 7 bases, J lost 3 bases, and 12 bases stayed unmatched. Germline assignment: CDR1 MNHEY and CDR2 SVGEGT. The CDR3 is made up of 16 amino acids. CDR3 sequence reads: CASKKEGAGGYNEQFF. CDR3 nucleotides: TGTGCCAGCAAAAAAGAAGGGGCAGGGGGCTACAATGAGCAGTTCTTC.

As regards this clonotype: An end of the junction differs from the germline gene, which may be a read error. The chain couples TRBV20-1 to TRBJ1-6, with D uncertain. The CDR3 is 17 amino acids. CDR1 DFQATT and CDR2 SNEGSKA come from the germline V gene (reference sequence). CDR3 protein: CSARDLVVSSYNSPLHF. The CDR3 DNA reads as TGCAGTGCTAGAGATCTAGTCGTTAGCTCCTATAATTCGCCCCTCCACTTT.

As for this clonotype: At one boundary the junction diverges from the germline segment, which might be a read error. In DNA, the CDR3 is TGCACCAGCAGCCAAGATCTGACTAGCGCGGGGGAGACCCAGTACTTC. Protein product: CTSSQDLTSAGETQYF. V usage is TRBV4-3 and J usage is TRBJ2-5; 8 bases match TRBD2. Germline CDR1 reads LGHNA; CDR2 reads YSLEER. This CDR3 is built from 16 residues.

The genes are TRBV29-1 and TRBJ1-2; the D is unclear. The CDR3 sequence is 15 residues long. The V gene lost 6 bases and the J gene lost 7 bases, with 24 bases spanning the gap. Germline V gene data show CDR1 as SQVTM and CDR2 as ANQGSEA. CDR3 protein: CSVDWAPGGDRGYTF. The CDR3 nucleotides are TGCAGCGTCGATTGGGCTCCAGGAGGAGATCGTGGCTACACCTTC.

The V gene is TRBV6-5, the J gene TRBJ1-2, with a tentative D call TRBD1 (5 bases). Germline lookup yields CDR1 MNHEY and CDR2 SVGAGI. Between the trimmed V and J ends, which lost 0 bases and 4 bases, there was a span of 9 bases. The CDR3 spans 14 residues. This chain's CDR3 is CASSYSAGLYGYTF. In DNA, the CDR3 is TGTGCCAGCAGTTACTCGGCGGGACTCTATGGCTACACCTTC.

This chain joins TRBV27 and TRBJ2-7; the D gene is possibly TRBD1 (5 bases). CDR1 MNHEY and CDR2 SMNVEV come from the germline V gene (reference sequence). Trimming cost V 8 bases and J 3 bases, with 23 bases left between them. The CDR3 has 16 amino acids. CDR3 sequence (DNA): TGTGCCAGCTATGGACGCAGGCTGGGGCAATACTACGAGCAGTACTTC. It translates to CASYGRRLGQYYEQYF.

This clonotype was picked up one time. This chain joins TRBV12-3 or TRBV12-4 and TRBJ2-3, with a weak D call TRBD2 (5 bases). V lost 3 bases and J 5 bases, leaving 9 bases between the germline ends. The CDR3 contains 13 residues. CDR3 in DNA: TGTGCCAGCAGTTTTTGGGAGAAAGATACGCAGTATTTT. Translated, it gives CASSFWEKDTQYF.

This rearrangement joins TRBV7-2 to TRBJ2-1, with a weak D call TRBD1 (6 bases). This CDR3 is built from 13 residues. Per germline, CDR1 SGHTA and CDR2 FQGNSA. The V and J ends lost 8 bases and 9 bases respectively, with 17 bases between them. CDR3 residues: CASQGNSQGEQFF. Here the CDR3 DNA reads TGTGCCAGCCAGGGGAATTCACAAGGTGAGCAGTTCTTC.

This chain links TRBV20-1 with TRBJ1-1, with 8 bases that match TRBD1. This CDR3 spans 11 amino acids. The V gene's germline CDR1 is DFQATT and CDR2 SNEGSKA (reference sequence). The CDR3 sequence is CSPDRAAEAFF. The DNA of the CDR3 is TGCAGCCCGGACAGGGCGGCTGAAGCTTTCTTT.

In DNA form, the CDR3 reads TGTGCCCGGATCGGGACTAGCGGTTACGAGCAGTACTTC. It translates to CARIGTSGYEQYF. V usage is TRBV7-2 and J usage is TRBJ2-7; 11 bases align to TRBD2. V lost 11 bases and J lost 4; bases outside the gene matches: 7. The CDR3 covers 13 residues. CDR1 and CDR2 from the germline V gene are SGHTA and FQGNSA. The full variable domain, in which reference TRBV7-2 and TRBJ2-7 provide the parts outside the CDR3, is GAGVSQSPSNKVTEKGKDVELRCDPISGHTALYWYRQSLGQGLEFLIYFQGNSAPDKSGLPSDRFSAERTGGSVSTLTIQRTQQEDSAVYLCARIGTSGYEQYFGPGTRLTVT.

This clonotype was counted a few times. The chain combines TRBV4-3 with TRBJ2-3; no clear D gene. The germline gives CDR1 LGHNA, CDR2 YSLEER. V was shortened by 0 bases and J by 1 base, with 17 bases between the two germline ends. The CDR3 extends over 18 amino acids. In DNA, the CDR3 is TGCGCCAGCAGCCAAGAACGAGTTGGGCCGGGTCGCACAGATACGCAGTATTTT. Its protein product is CASSQERVGPGRTDTQYF.